This T cell receptor beta chain was obtained from a study of blood T cell repertoires in COVID-19. This clone was detected only once. The CDR3 runs to 12 residues. Germline lookup yields CDR1 SGHAT and CDR2 FQNNGV. V was cut by 3 bases and J by 1 base, with 3 bases left in between. Source study methods: Nucleated cell number was recorded as an estimate derived from reference gene primer amplification. Here immunoSEQ multiplex PCR was the method, and the copy in TCRdb shows in-frame clones only, minus some. The DNA gave D and trimming, while V, J and clone size come from that table. The sample yields over 8,000 clones, roughly 90% seen once.

The material sequenced was peripheral blood. The receptor was derived from a human donor with active COVID-19. The donor label of this sample is uncertain. This rearrangement joins TRBV11-2 to TRBJ1-2; no clear D. CDR3 sequence: CASSFNNYGYTF. The DNA for the CDR3 is TGTGCCAGCAGCTTCAATAACTATGGCTACACCTTC.